This TCR beta chain is from a study of blood T cell repertoires in COVID-19. Looking at the study overall: The United States, Italy and Spain provided the acute and convalescent COVID-19 samples. Sample material is recorded as cDNA or gDNA derived from T cells, B-cell-depleted T cells, or PBMCs.

The CDR3 is 13 residues long. Germline V gene sequence: CDR1 MDHEN, CDR2 SYDVKM. V was pared by 10 bases and J by 4 bases, with 16 bases between. Authors' analysis steps: The assay estimated nucleated cells by amplifying reference gene primers. The repertoire was sequenced with immunoSEQ multiplex PCR; TCRdb's copy has only in-frame clones and lacks some. That table supplies the V and J calls and clone size; D and trimming were determined from the DNA. The table includes under 200,000 clones, around 89% detected once. This TCR came from a man in his forties or fifties with active or convalescent COVID-19. The sample taken for sequencing was peripheral blood. The rearrangement links TRBV28 to TRBJ1-2; D unresolved. CDR3: CATQEETSYGYTF. The CDR3 DNA is TGTGCCACCCAGGAGGAGACGAGCTATGGCTACACCTTC.